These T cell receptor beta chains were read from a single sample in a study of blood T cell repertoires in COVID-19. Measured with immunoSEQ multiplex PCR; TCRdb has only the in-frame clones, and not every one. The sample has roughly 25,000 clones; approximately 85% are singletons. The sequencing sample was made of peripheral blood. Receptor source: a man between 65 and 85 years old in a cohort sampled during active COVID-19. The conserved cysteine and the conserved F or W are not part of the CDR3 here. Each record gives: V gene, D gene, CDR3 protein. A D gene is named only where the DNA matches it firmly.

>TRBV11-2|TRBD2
ASSPGLAGEQF
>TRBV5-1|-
ASSLNTQLQETQY
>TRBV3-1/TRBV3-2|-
ASSQDLGGIGEKLF
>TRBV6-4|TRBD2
ASSDGTSGRDTQY
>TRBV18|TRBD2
ASSPGTSVTQY
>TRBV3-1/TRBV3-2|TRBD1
ASSQDRDRDPGYT
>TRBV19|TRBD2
ASSIYSGRGQETQY
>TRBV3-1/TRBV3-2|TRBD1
ASSQEIQGWTDTQY
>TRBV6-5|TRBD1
ASSATGVETQY
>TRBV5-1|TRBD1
ASSPTGGPLNTEAF
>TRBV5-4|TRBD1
ASRRRDRGPKSTEAF
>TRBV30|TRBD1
AWGDHRDRGYSANYGYT
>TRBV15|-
ATSSGQEGAKNIQY
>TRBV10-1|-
ASSLETYSPLH
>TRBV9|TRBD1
ASSVEGQAKETQY
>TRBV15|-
ATSGRGTGQETQY
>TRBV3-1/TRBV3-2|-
ASSQATGEAF
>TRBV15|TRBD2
ATSKGLAGYNEQF
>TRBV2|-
ASSPGLQETQY
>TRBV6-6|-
ASSTLLGTAYNEQF
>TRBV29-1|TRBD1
SASGQDETQY
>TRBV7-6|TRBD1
ASSLDSGGYNEQF
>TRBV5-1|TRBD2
ASSSYGTGSLAGGSEQY
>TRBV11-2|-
ASSLDLRSSYEQY
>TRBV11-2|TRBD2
ASSLVFGREGLQQF
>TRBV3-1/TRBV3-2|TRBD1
ASSGDRTTGNTIY